This T cell receptor (beta chain) derives from a study of cytotoxic CD8 clonotypes in ibrutinib-treated CLL. CDR1 and CDR2 from the germline V gene are LNHNV and YYDKDF (reference sequence). The CDR3 has 13 amino acids. A remark on this clone: Germline and junction disagree at one end, which may indicate a read error.

Only in-frame clones appear in the TCRdb table, and some are missing; sequencing was by immunoSEQ multiplex PCR. The sample consists of 40,000 or so clones, 60% to 75% of them appearing once. The receptor comes from a human donor with chronic lymphocytic leukemia. The chain combines TRBV15 with TRBJ2-1, with D perhaps TRBD1 (6 bases). The sample in question was PBMCs, obtained after 12 months of ibrutinib treatment. CDR3 nucleotide sequence: TGTGCCACCAGCAGAGATCCCCAGGGGATGTTCGTCTTC. Protein: CATSRDPQGMFVF.